The 12 T cell receptor beta chains given below trace back to one sample, sequenced in a study of T cells in localized non-small cell lung cancer. The data were produced by immunoSEQ multiplex PCR, yet TCRdb's version contains in-frame clones alone and is incomplete. The table shows just over 70,000 clones, with less than 90% occurring only once. The starting material was peripheral blood, obtained before any cancer treatment. The receptors derive from a male donor older than 55 with stage III squamous cell lung carcinoma.

The chain combines TRBV13 with TRBJ1-1; tentative D call: TRBD1 (6 bases). This CDR3 is 16 amino acids long. The V and J ends lost 6 bases and 5 bases respectively, with 22 bases between them. Germline V gene sequence: CDR1 PRHDT, CDR2 FYEKMQ (reference sequence). The CDR3, as DNA: TGTGCCAGCAGTACCTTGGTTAGGGCTAGGGGGACTGAAGCTTTCTTT. Protein sequence: CASSTLVRARGTEAFF. The full variable domain, with the rest looked up from reference TRBV13 and TRBJ1-1, is AAGVIQSPRHLIKEKRETATLKCYPIPRHDTVYWYQQGPGQDPQFLISFYEKMQSDKGSIPDRFSAQQFSDYHSELNMSSLELGDSALYFCASSTLVRARGTEAFFGQGTRLTVV.

This clone showed up just once. The chain combines TRBV11-3 with TRBJ1-1, with 9 bases aligning to TRBD1. The CDR3 is 13 residues long. The germline V gene encodes CDR1 SGHNT and CDR2 YENEEA. V dropped 6 bases and J dropped 10; count of bases not matched to a gene: 9. The CDR3 sequence: CASSLEPGQGAFF. The CDR3 DNA follows: TGTGCCAGCAGTCTCGAACCGGGACAGGGAGCTTTCTTT. The full variable domain, completed using reference TRBV11-3 and TRBJ1-1, is EAGVVQSPRYKIIEKKQPVAFWCNPISGHNTLYWYLQNLGQGPELLIRYENEEAVDDSQLPKDRFSAERLKGVDSTLKIQPAELGDSAVYLCASSLEPGQGAFFGQGTRLTVV.

The chain uses TRBV18 and TRBJ1-1; 7 nucleotides line up with TRBD1. Germline trimming cut 6 bases from V and 5 bases from J; bases unmatched to any gene: 9. CDR3 length: 14 amino acids. Germline V gives CDR1 KGHSH, CDR2 LQKENI. In DNA form, the CDR3 reads TGTGCCAGCTCGCAGACAGGGAGTTCGACTGAAGCTTTCTTT. This codes for CASSQTGSSTEAFF. Based on the CDR3 plus reference TRBV18 and TRBJ1-1, the full variable domain is NAGVMQNPRHLVRRRGQEARLRCSPMKGHSHVYWYRQLPEEGLKFMVYLQKENIIDESGMPKERFSAEFPKEGPSILRIQQVVRGDSAAYFCASSQTGSSTEAFFGQGTRLTVV.

This chain links TRBV10-3 with TRBJ1-4; D gene unclear. V lost 0 bases, J lost 7 bases, and 12 bases lay in between. Germline assignment: CDR1 ENHRY and CDR2 SYGVKD. CDR3 length: 15 amino acids. The DNA for the CDR3 is TGTGCCATCAGTGAGTCAGGACGGATTAGTGAAAAACTGTTTTTT. This codes for CAISESGRISEKLFF.

V gene TRBV18 combines with J gene TRBJ1-4; D may be TRBD1 (5 bases). Germline V lookup: CDR1 KGHSH, CDR2 LQKENI. The CDR3 length is 15 residues. V was trimmed by 1 base and J by 8 bases, leaving 14 bases between them. The CDR3 nucleotides read TGTGCCAGCTCACCACAGGGCCCCGAGGGGGAAAAACTGTTTTTT. Protein product: CASSPQGPEGEKLFF.

This chain uses TRBV19 with TRBJ2-7; D may be TRBD2 (6 bases). Trimming pared 8 bases from V and 6 bases from J, leaving 14 bases between. The CDR3 totals 12 residues. Looked up from germline, CDR1 is LNHDA and CDR2 is SQIVND (reference sequence). The CDR3: CASGGGTGEQYF. CDR3 in DNA: TGTGCCAGTGGTGGAGGGACCGGCGAGCAGTACTTC.

The chain recombines TRBV6-5 with TRBJ1-2; 8 bases match TRBD1. The J segment lost 4 bases and the V segment lost 6 bases, leaving 7 bases of the junction unmatched. This CDR3 comprises 14 residues. Germline V CDR1 and CDR2: MNHEY, SVGAGI. In DNA form, the CDR3 reads TGTGCCAGCAGCCAGGACAGGGTGGCCTATGGCTACACCTTC. This sequence encodes CASSQDRVAYGYTF.

V gene TRBV6-6 combines with J gene TRBJ2-3; D perhaps matches TRBD1 (5 bases). The CDR3 is 13 residues long. V was cut by 9 bases and J by 3 bases, with 13 bases left in between. Looked up from germline, CDR1 is MNHNY and CDR2 is SVGAGI (reference sequence). The chain's CDR3 is CASQNPGTDTQYF. In DNA form, the CDR3 reads TGTGCCAGTCAGAATCCAGGGACAGATACGCAGTATTTT.

The sample holds a few counts of this clone. V is TRBV30 and J is TRBJ1-4, with D perhaps matching TRBD1 (5 bases). This CDR3 is built from 13 residues. The germline gives CDR1 GTSNPN, CDR2 SVGIG (reference sequence). Trimming took off 5 bases at V and 7 bases at J, with 14 bases between the two ends. CDR3 DNA sequence: TGTGCCTGGGGGACTGCCCTGGGTGAAAAACTGTTTTTT. As protein: CAWGTALGEKLFF.

Concerning this clone: At one boundary the junction diverges from the germline segment, which might be a read error. The rearrangement links TRBV2 to TRBJ2-7; no firm D call. CDR1 is SNHLY and CDR2 is FYNNEI in the germline V gene. The CDR3 is 15 residues long. CDR3 bases: TGTGCCAGCAGTGATAATTTGGTGTACTCCCACGAGCAGTACTTC. As protein: CASSDNLVYSHEQYF.

Comment on this clone: Other nucleotide sequences in the sample specify the same CDR3. The gene calls are TRBV28 and TRBJ1-4; a weak D match, TRBD1 (6 bases). V lost 5 bases and J lost 2, with 9 bases in between. The germline V gene has CDR1 MDHEN and CDR2 SYDVKM. This CDR3 comprises 14 residues. The CDR3 protein is CASSKQGTNEKLFF. The CDR3 nucleotides are TGTGCCAGCAGTAAACAGGGCACTAATGAAAAACTGTTTTTT.

The chain combines TRBV18 with TRBJ2-7; weak D call: TRBD2 (6 bases). Germline loops: CDR1 KGHSH, CDR2 LQKENI. CDR3 length equals 14 residues. Trimming took 4 bases from V and 7 from J, leaving 17 bases between them. CDR3 sequence: CASSLTRDSQEQYF. Written as DNA, the CDR3 is TGTGCCAGCTCACTTACCCGGGACTCTCAGGAGCAGTACTTC.